This paragraph covers one T cell receptor (beta chain) sequence. Its specificity is not known. Profiling relied on immunoSEQ multiplex PCR, and the TCRdb table lists in-frame clones only, not all of them. The sample yields 20,000 to 30,000 clones, approximately 83% seen once. Germline CDR1 and CDR2: MNHNY and SVGAGI (reference sequence). V was clipped by 3 bases and J by 2 bases, with 3 bases between them. This CDR3 contains 12 residues. The data were obtained in a study of T cells in localized non-small cell lung cancer. General study points: Longer overall survival was seen with higher T cell density measured in blood. Researchers found a median around 50 of the top 100 tumor clones in adjacent lung.

The rearrangement links TRBV6-6 to TRBJ2-3, with D hard to call. The material sequenced was PBMCs, taken before any cancer treatment. The sequence derives from a man aged 40 to 75 with stage II lung adenocarcinoma. The CDR3 spells CASSYLTDTQYF. Written as DNA, the CDR3 is TGTGCCAGCAGTTATCTCACAGATACGCAGTATTTT.